This record looks at one T cell receptor beta chain sequence and its context. This specimen belongs to a study of blood T cell repertoires in COVID-19. In the study overall: Sites across the United States, Italy and Spain contributed samples from acute and convalescent COVID-19.

This CDR3 is built from 13 residues. The germline gives CDR1 SGHRS, CDR2 YFSETQ. V shed 4 bases and J shed 4 bases, with 11 bases lying between them. Authors' methods: The assay estimated nucleated cells by amplifying reference gene primers. Sequencing was performed with immunoSEQ multiplex PCR; in TCRdb, only in-frame clones are kept and a portion is missing. That table gives V, J and clone size, and the DNA gave D and trimming. The sample records 150,000 or so clones, approximately 89% being singletons. Sequencing was carried out using peripheral blood. The chain links TRBV5-1 to TRBJ1-1; D might be TRBD1 (5 bases). This receptor was taken from an older woman with COVID-19, enrolled during active disease. The CDR3 nucleotides are TGCGCCAGCAGCCCAGGGTGGAGCACTGAAGCTTTCTTT. It encodes CASSPGWSTEAFF.